Below, 24 T cell receptor beta chains from the same sample are listed, as sequenced in a study of blood T cell repertoires in COVID-19. Here immunoSEQ multiplex PCR was the method, and the copy in TCRdb shows in-frame clones only, minus some. In the table there are hundreds of thousands of clones, about nine tenths of which are singletons. Sequencing was done on a sample of PBMCs or T cells enriched from blood (not recorded which). The receptors shown here come from a woman aged 60-75 years who had recovered from COVID-19.

V is TRBV11-3 and J is TRBJ1-1; weak D call: TRBD1 (6 bases). The germline V gene has CDR1 SGHNT and CDR2 YENEEA. V lost 1 base and J lost 1, with 7 bases in between. CDR3 length: 14 amino acids. This CDR3 reads CASSLGDTNTEAFF. CDR3 in DNA: TGTGCCAGCAGCTTAGGGGACACGAACACTGAAGCTTTCTTT.

V and J are TRBV4-1 and TRBJ1-5, with 7 positions matching TRBD1. The J segment lost 4 bases and the V segment lost 1 base, leaving 13 bases of the junction unmatched. Germline V lookup: CDR1 MGHRA, CDR2 YSYEKL. The CDR3 runs to 18 residues. The CDR3 nucleotides are TGCGCCAGCAGCCAAGCCCAATCGGCCGGGACAGCGAATCAGCCCCAGCATTTT. It yields the protein CASSQAQSAGTANQPQHF.

V and J are TRBV7-6 and TRBJ1-4; 7 nucleotides agree with TRBD1. CDR1 and CDR2 (germline): SGHVS, FNYEAQ. The CDR3 spans 14 residues. Trimming at V came to 1 base and at J to 8 bases, leaving 4 bases not matched to a gene. The CDR3 DNA reads as TGTGCCAGCAGCTTAGAAGGGGGCTGGGAAAAACTGTTTTTT. Translating it yields CASSLEGGWEKLFF.

This chain connects TRBV3-1 (or the pseudogene TRBV3-2) to TRBJ2-5; no definite D call. With 1 base removed from V and 5 bases from J, the gap between germline ends came to 14 bases. Germline V gene sequence: CDR1 LGHDT, CDR2 YNNKEL (reference sequence). This CDR3 region has 15 residues. CDR3 sequence: CASSQAVRVGETQYF. As DNA, the CDR3 is TGTGCCAGCAGCCAAGCGGTCCGGGTCGGGGAGACCCAGTACTTC.

About this clone itself: Other DNA sequences within the sample encode an identical CDR3. The CDR3, as DNA: TGTGCCAGCAATCAGGGTGGGACAGATACGCAGTATTTT. As protein: CASNQGGTDTQYF. The V and J genes are TRBV25-1 and TRBJ2-3; D possibly corresponds to TRBD1 (5 bases). V was clipped by 7 bases and J by 3 bases, with 11 bases between them. This CDR3 contains 13 residues. Germline V gives CDR1 MGHDK, CDR2 SYGVNS.

The chain links TRBV15 to TRBJ1-5, with no clear D. Germline CDR1 reads LNHNV; CDR2 reads YYDKDF (reference sequence). Trimming left V 3 bases short and J 9 bases short, with 15 bases between. The CDR3 is 14 residues long. In DNA form, the CDR3 reads TGTGCCACCAGCAGTTGGGAGGGAGGTAGGCCCCAGCATTTT. It translates to CATSSWEGGRPQHF.

The gene calls are TRBV21-1 and TRBJ2-6; the listed D gene, TRBD2, was not tested against the DNA. TRBV21-1 is deemed a pseudogene. The CDR3 contains 20 residues. The DNA of the CDR3 is TGTGCCAGCAGCAAAGAGGGGGGGGAAGGTCCCTTTACTGGGGCCAACGTCCTGACTTTC. Translated, it gives CASSKEGGEGPFTGANVLTF.

V usage is TRBV5-1 and J usage is TRBJ1-1; weak D call: TRBD1 (6 bases). This CDR3 is built from 15 residues. The germline V gene encodes CDR1 SGHRS and CDR2 YFSETQ. Between the trimmed V and J ends, which lost 6 bases and 1 base, there was a span of 16 bases. The CDR3 DNA is TGCGCCAGCACCTCGAAGGGGGGGCAGAACACTGAAGCTTTCTTT. It translates to CASTSKGGQNTEAFF. Full variable domain (outside the CDR3, taken from reference TRBV5-1 and TRBJ1-1): KAGVTQTPRYLIKTRGQQVTLSCSPISGHRSVSWYQQTPGQGLQFLFEYFSETQRNKGNFPGRFSGRQFSNSRSEMNVSTLELGDSALYLCASTSKGGQNTEAFFGQGTRLTVV.

The chain has TRBV7-2 and TRBJ1-5; D perhaps matches TRBD1 (6 bases). The CDR3 is 18 amino acids. Germline assignment: CDR1 SGHTA and CDR2 FQGNSA. Trimming removed 1 base from V and 1 base from J, with 17 bases in between. The CDR3 protein is CASSLEAWGRESNQPQHF. The CDR3 DNA follows: TGTGCCAGCAGCTTAGAGGCGTGGGGGCGTGAGAGCAATCAGCCCCAGCATTTT.

This clone has a handful of counts. The chain carries TRBV7-9 and TRBJ2-7; the match to TRBD2 covers 7 bases. With V trimmed by 2 bases and J by 2 bases, 12 bases remained unmatched. The CDR3 spans 17 residues. Germline V gene lookup returns CDR1 SEHNR and CDR2 FQNEAQ (reference sequence). The CDR3 sequence is CASSLTRGGVRAYEQYF. Here the CDR3 DNA reads TGTGCCAGCAGCTTAACCCGCGGGGGTGTTCGCGCCTACGAGCAGTACTTC.

This clone was detected once. The genes are TRBV28 and TRBJ1-2; D unresolved. Germline assignment: CDR1 MDHEN and CDR2 SYDVKM. V dropped 5 bases and J dropped 4 bases, with 11 bases sitting between them. This CDR3 spans 13 amino acids. The CDR3 reads CASSQSALYGYTF. CDR3 DNA sequence: TGTGCCAGCAGTCAAAGTGCGCTCTATGGCTACACCTTC.

The genes are TRBV7-9 and TRBJ1-1; D might be TRBD1 (6 bases). In germline, CDR1 is SEHNR, CDR2 FQNEAQ (reference sequence). V was trimmed by 0 bases and J by 8 bases, leaving 10 bases between them. This CDR3 has 13 residues. The CDR3 is CASSLAQGQEAFF. Written as DNA, the CDR3 is TGTGCCAGCAGCTTAGCACAGGGACAAGAAGCTTTCTTT.

This chain connects TRBV18 to TRBJ2-2; TRBD1 matches at 8 bases. The germline V gene has CDR1 KGHSH and CDR2 LQKENI. This CDR3 has 15 residues. The J segment lost 3 bases and the V segment lost 4 bases, leaving 4 bases of the junction unmatched. The chain's CDR3 is CASSLTGGYTGELFF. CDR3 nucleotides: TGTGCCAGCTCACTTACAGGGGGATACACCGGGGAGCTGTTTTTT. The variable domain in full, completed from reference TRBV18 and TRBJ2-2, reads NAGVMQNPRHLVRRRGQEARLRCSPMKGHSHVYWYRQLPEEGLKFMVYLQKENIIDESGMPKERFSAEFPKEGPSILRIQQVVRGDSAAYFCASSLTGGYTGELFFGEGSRLTVL.

This sequence joins TRBV20-1 and TRBJ2-1, with D possibly matching TRBD2 (7 bases). Per germline, CDR1 DFQATT and CDR2 SNEGSKA (reference sequence). Trimming left V 3 bases short and J 0 bases short, with 9 bases between. The CDR3 has 14 residues. The CDR3 DNA reads as TGCAGTGCTAGTAGGGGGGGCTCCTACAATGAGCAGTTCTTC. Protein product: CSASRGGSYNEQFF.

The chain combines TRBV6-1 with TRBJ1-6; 9 nucleotides align to TRBD1. CDR3 size: 16 residues. Germline V gene data show CDR1 as MNHNS and CDR2 as SASEGT. Trimming took 3 bases from V and 9 from J; bases not matched to a gene: 9. The CDR3 loop reads CASSEPGQGTSSPLHF. The DNA for the CDR3 is TGTGCCAGCAGTGAGCCGGGACAGGGTACGAGTTCACCCCTCCACTTT.

This sequence joins TRBV19 and TRBJ1-5, with D unclear. Trimming removed 3 bases from V and 2 bases from J, with 8 bases in between. This CDR3 spans 14 amino acids. From germline, CDR1 is LNHDA and CDR2 SQIVND (reference sequence). CDR3 residues: CASSIEHGNQPQHF. In nucleotides, the CDR3 is TGTGCCAGTAGTATTGAGCACGGCAATCAGCCCCAGCATTTT. The full variable domain, in which reference TRBV19 and TRBJ1-5 provide the parts outside the CDR3, is DGGITQSPKYLFRKEGQNVTLSCEQNLNHDAMYWYRQDPGQGLRLIYYSQIVNDFQKGDIAEGYSVSREKKESFPLTVTSAQKNPTAFYLCASSIEHGNQPQHFGDGTRLSIL.

CDR3 sequence reads: CASSVVTGPSTDTQYF. In DNA, the CDR3 is TGTGCCAGCAGCGTAGTTACAGGGCCTAGCACAGATACGCAGTATTTT. The chain uses TRBV9 and TRBJ2-3; TRBD1 might be the D (6 bases). The CDR3 is 16 amino acids. The V gene lost 0 bases and the J gene lost 0 bases, with 11 bases spanning the gap. Germline V gene lookup returns CDR1 SGDLS and CDR2 YYNGEE.

The rearrangement links TRBV27 to TRBJ1-5, with D perhaps matching TRBD1 (6 bases). CDR3 length: 15 amino acids. V gave up 5 bases and J gave up 3 bases, with 14 bases separating them. The germline CDR1 and CDR2 sequences are MNHEY and SMNVEV (reference sequence). The CDR3 coding sequence is TGTGCCAGCAGTCCGAGGACAGCTTACAATCAGCCCCAGCATTTT. Residues: CASSPRTAYNQPQHF.

The chain is built from TRBV18 and TRBJ2-7; 7 bases match TRBD1. J was trimmed by 2 bases and V by 3 bases; bases with no gene match: 4. Germline V CDR1 and CDR2: KGHSH, LQKENI. The CDR3 consists of 14 residues. In DNA, the CDR3 is TGTGCCAGCTCACCGGGACAGTCGCCCTACGAGCAGTACGTC. As protein: CASSPGQSPYEQYV.

The CDR3 nucleotides read TGTGCCAGCAGCCAAGCTCCGGGACAGAATAATTCACCCCTCCACTTT. Translation gives CASSQAPGQNNSPLHF. The rearrangement uses TRBV3-1 (or the pseudogene TRBV3-2) and TRBJ1-6; 7 nucleotides match TRBD1. CDR3 size: 16 residues. J gave up 5 bases and V 1 base, and 5 bases lay outside the gene matches. CDR1 and CDR2 from the germline V gene are LGHDT and YNNKEL (reference sequence).

The J gene is TRBJ1-5, the V gene TRBV25-1, with TRBD1 matching over 9 bases. The V and J ends lost 4 bases and 4 bases, in that order; junction bases with no gene match: 5. The CDR3 sequence is 15 residues long. CDR1 is MGHDK and CDR2 is SYGVNS in the germline V gene. The CDR3: CASSGPGTGNQPQHF. CDR3 DNA: TGTGCCAGCAGTGGACCCGGGACAGGGAATCAGCCCCAGCATTTT.

This clone has just a few counts. The chain couples TRBV6-2 or TRBV6-3 to TRBJ2-1, with TRBD2 as a possible D gene (7 bases). The CDR3 is made up of 14 amino acids. The germline V gene encodes CDR1 MNHEY and CDR2 SVGEGT. V was clipped by 2 bases and J by 6 bases, with 11 bases between them. The CDR3 DNA is TGTGCCAGCAGTTACCGGGGGGCAGGCAATGAGCAGTTCTTC. It specifies CASSYRGAGNEQFF.

The chain's CDR3 is CASSSRPRDEQFF. The CDR3 DNA reads TGTGCCAGCAGTTCCCGGCCCAGGGATGAGCAGTTCTTC. This chain joins TRBV27 and TRBJ2-1; tentatively, D is TRBD1 (5 bases). The germline CDR1 and CDR2 sequences are MNHEY and SMNVEV (reference sequence). The CDR3 is 13 residues long. V was cut by 4 bases and J by 8 bases, with 12 bases left in between.

The V gene is TRBV11-3, the J gene TRBJ2-7; TRBD2 matches 7 bases. Germline assignment: CDR1 SGHNT and CDR2 YENEEA. This CDR3 has 13 residues. V shed 4 bases, J shed 3 bases, and the junction held 3 bases outside the gene matches. The CDR3 here is CASSSRTSYEQYF. CDR3 coding DNA: TGTGCCAGCAGCTCGAGGACTAGCTACGAGCAGTACTTC.